The sample holds one count of the clone carrying this T cell receptor (beta chain). The germline V gene has CDR1 KGHSH and CDR2 LQKENI. The V end lost 0 bases, the J end lost 6 bases, and 12 bases lay between the germline ends. The CDR3 extends over 15 amino acids. The assay was immunoSEQ multiplex PCR, and TCRdb's table has in-frame clones only and misses some. The repertoire consists of around 250,000 clones, with approximately 85% occurring once and the leading ten covering approximately 2%. This sample is part of a study of blood T cell repertoires in COVID-19. Background on the study: Acute and convalescent COVID-19 samples came from the United States, Italy and Spain.

The clonotype comes from a woman between 50 and 59 years old who had recovered from COVID-19. The chain joins TRBV18 to TRBJ2-1; D is possibly TRBD2 (6 bases). The sequenced material came from PBMCs or T cells enriched from blood (not recorded which). The CDR3: CASSPPARTINEQFF. The DNA of the CDR3 is TGTGCCAGCTCACCACCGGCAAGGACTATCAATGAGCAGTTCTTC.